This T cell receptor beta chain was captured by sequencing in a study of T cell repertoires in cytomegalovirus infection (dated by TCRdb to the late 2010s). In the study overall: The HLA type of each donor mattered for the analysis, because public TCR beta signatures pointed to carriage of CMV infection along with the matching HLA type. Broad study findings and their caveats: In both this cohort and an independent approximately 400-donor cohort, the cumulative frequency of public TCR beta family members distinguished carriers of CMV infection plus the relevant HLA type. The ex vivo response was dominated by HLA-C-restricted CMV-specific TCR beta clonotypes, and the single most frequent clonotype in two of eight donors was supplied by these HLA-C-restricted clonotypes.

Via the germline V gene, CDR1 is SGHDT and CDR2 YYEEEE. The germline V and J ends show losses of 0 bases and 1 base respectively, and no gene match explains 3 bases of the junction. CDR3 length: 16 amino acids, cysteine to phenylalanine. The sequence is cut down to CDR3 DNA, 48 bases in frame from base 1. The listed sequencing device is Illumina HiSeq 1500. The public reads were run again by TCRdb, first through fastp at Q25 and then through MiXCR, and only productive beta chains were kept. Records with the same CDR3 protein are collapsed into one entry carrying the most frequent genes and DNA. The sample table holds around 120,000 distinct CDR3 sequences, of which roughly a quarter were seen once. The biggest ten clones account for 30% to 40% of the sample. In its sample, this clonotype was seen many times. Its cognate antigen has yet to be identified. No qualities accompany the bases; no much larger clone lies one base away.

This sequence was found in a human donor in good health (CMV status not recorded). Some clones in this sample may be carry-over from other donors' samples. Material for sequencing was PBMCs, sequenced either directly or after in vitro stimulation (not recorded which). The V and J genes are TRBV5-6 and TRBJ2-5; 10 of the junction bases match TRBD2. CDR3 loop: CASSLVTSGIQETQYF. The sequenced DNA is TGTGCCAGCAGCTTGGTTACTAGCGGGATCCAAGAGACCCAGTACTTC.